The 15 T cell receptor beta chains reported below all come from one sample, sequenced in a study of blood T cell repertoires in COVID-19. Only in-frame clones appear in the TCRdb table, and some are missing; sequencing was by immunoSEQ multiplex PCR. The sample carries some 110,000 clones, 82% recorded once. Sequencing was carried out using peripheral blood. The source is a man between 65 and 85 years old with active or convalescent COVID-19.

V and J are TRBV27 and TRBJ1-2, with D maybe TRBD1 (5 bases). This CDR3 comprises 15 residues. In germline, CDR1 is MNHEY, CDR2 SMNVEV (reference sequence). The ends were cut back, 1 base at V and 3 bases at J, with 12 bases in the middle. Written as DNA, the CDR3 is TGTGCCAGCAGTTTATTCGGGGGAAAGGACTATGGCTACACCTTC. It encodes CASSLFGGKDYGYTF.

The chain uses TRBV6-1 and TRBJ2-5; TRBD1 is a possible D gene (5 bases). Germline assignment: CDR1 MNHNS and CDR2 SASEGT. Trimming took off 3 bases at V and 3 bases at J, with 11 bases between the two ends. The CDR3 extends over 14 amino acids. CDR3 sequence reads: CASSDFRVKETQYF. CDR3 DNA sequence: TGTGCCAGCAGTGATTTCAGGGTAAAAGAGACCCAGTACTTC.

The chain recombines TRBV3-1 (or the pseudogene TRBV3-2) with TRBJ1-2; D remains unclear. V dropped 2 bases and J dropped 4 bases, with 11 bases sitting between them. Germline V gives CDR1 LGHDT, CDR2 YNNKEL (reference sequence). The CDR3 length is 14 residues. The CDR3 protein is CASSQLLGSYGYTF. The CDR3 DNA sequence: TGTGCCAGCAGCCAATTGTTGGGCAGCTATGGCTACACCTTC.

The V call is TRBV7-2, the J call TRBJ2-5; D remains ambiguous. Germline CDR1 is SGHTA and CDR2 is FQGNSA. CDR3 length: 12 residues. Trimming removed 5 bases from V and 5 bases from J, with 9 bases in between. DNA of the CDR3: TGTGCCAGCAGCCTCGGTAGCGAGACCCAGTACTTC. Translation gives CASSLGSETQYF.

This chain links TRBV3-1 (or the pseudogene TRBV3-2) with TRBJ2-1; perhaps TRBD2 as D (6 bases). The CDR3 loop spans 12 amino acids. V gave up 5 bases and J gave up 15 bases, with 17 bases separating them. Germline CDR1 reads LGHDT; CDR2 reads YNNKEL (reference sequence). This chain's CDR3 is CASSLGRDSAFF. CDR3 sequence (DNA): TGTGCCAGCAGCTTGGGCCGGGACTCAGCGTTCTTC.

Points on this clone: This could be a read error, since a much larger clone is one nucleotide away. The identical CDR3 is also encoded by other nucleotide sequences in the sample. V gene TRBV5-1 combines with J gene TRBJ2-1, with 12 positions matching TRBD2. Germline CDR1 is SGHRS and CDR2 is YFSETQ. V lost 4 bases to trimming and J lost 0 bases; unmatched junction nucleotides: 2. The CDR3 contains 16 residues. The CDR3: CASSLTSGSSYNEQFF. In DNA form, the CDR3 reads TGCGCCAGCAGCCTGACTAGCGGGAGCTCCTACAATGAGCAGTTCTTC.

The chain is built from TRBV28 and TRBJ1-2; 7 nucleotides match TRBD1. Germline values: CDR1 MDHEN, CDR2 SYDVKM. With V trimmed by 3 bases and J by 9 bases, 7 bases remained unmatched. The CDR3 runs to 13 residues. CDR3 region: CASSLSQGSSYTF. CDR3 in DNA: TGTGCCAGCAGTTTGTCACAGGGGTCCAGCTACACCTTC.

The chain is built from TRBV7-2 and TRBJ1-2, with D unclear. V shed 10 bases and J shed 4 bases, with 16 bases lying between them. The germline gives CDR1 SGHTA, CDR2 FQGNSA. This CDR3 is built from 13 residues. CDR3 in amino acids: CANAPQSLYGYTF. The CDR3 DNA sequence: TGTGCCAACGCCCCACAGAGCCTCTATGGCTACACCTTC.

The rearrangement uses TRBV4-2 and TRBJ2-1; no definite D call. Trimming removed 0 bases from V and 5 bases from J, with 11 bases in between. This CDR3 region has 15 residues. Germline V gene data show CDR1 as LGHNA and CDR2 as YNFKEQ. CDR3 in DNA: TGTGCCAGCAGCCAAGATGAACAGCCAGACAATGAGCAGTTCTTC. Its translation is CASSQDEQPDNEQFF.

The chain joins TRBV3-1 (or the pseudogene TRBV3-2) to TRBJ2-2; no clear D. Trimming shortened V by 1 base and J by 2 bases, and 5 bases separated the two germline ends. Germline-derived CDR1 and CDR2 are LGHDT and YNNKEL (reference sequence). CDR3 length: 14 amino acids. The CDR3 DNA sequence: TGTGCCAGCAGCCAAGTACTTAACACCGGGGAGCTGTTTTTT. This translates into CASSQVLNTGELFF.

This clone was counted only a few times. The chain joins TRBV9 to TRBJ2-5; TRBD2 aligns across 9 bases. This CDR3 is built from 17 residues. Germline loops: CDR1 SGDLS, CDR2 YYNGEE. Trimming at V came to 0 bases and at J to 5 bases, leaving 11 bases not matched to a gene. CDR3 DNA sequence: TGTGCCAGCAGCGTAGGGTGGATGGCGGGGGGGCCGGAGACCCAGTACTTC. Protein sequence: CASSVGWMAGGPETQYF.

This clone appeared once. The V gene is TRBV11-2, the J gene TRBJ1-3; no clear D gene. Germline V gene lookup returns CDR1 SGHAT and CDR2 FQNNGV. Trimming cost V 1 base and J 0 bases, with 10 bases left between them. This CDR3 is 16 amino acids long. The CDR3 region is CASSLGSGLSGNTIYF. CDR3 DNA sequence: TGTGCCAGCAGCTTAGGGAGCGGCCTCTCTGGAAACACCATATATTTT.

This chain links TRBV7-9 with TRBJ1-4; TRBD1 is a possible D gene (5 bases). V gave up 4 bases and J gave up 3 bases, with 9 bases separating them. Germline values: CDR1 SEHNR, CDR2 FQNEAQ (reference sequence). CDR3 length: 14 residues. The CDR3 here is CASSSRGANEKLFF. CDR3 sequence (DNA): TGTGCCAGCAGCTCGCGGGGGGCTAATGAAAAACTGTTTTTT.

The chain carries TRBV4-3 and TRBJ2-7, with 7 bases aligning to TRBD2. This CDR3 contains 16 residues. The germline gives CDR1 LGHNA, CDR2 YSLEER. V was pared by 0 bases and J by 7 bases, with 12 bases of the junction left unmatched. Here the CDR3 DNA reads TGCGCCAGCAGCCAAGAAGCCGTGGCGGGAGTAAGTGAGCAGTACTTC. The encoded protein is CASSQEAVAGVSEQYF.

The chain joins TRBV15 to TRBJ1-5; 12 bases line up with TRBD1. The CDR3 consists of 15 residues. The germline V gene has CDR1 LNHNV and CDR2 YYDKDF (reference sequence). Trimming at V came to 3 bases and at J to 4 bases, leaving 1 base not matched to a gene. CDR3 nucleotides: TGTGCCACCAGCAGGGGACAGGGGGCGAATCAGCCCCAGCATTTT. Translating gives CATSRGQGANQPQHF.